The 22 T cell receptor beta chains given below trace back to one sample, sequenced in a study of blood T cell repertoires in COVID-19. Sequencing was performed with immunoSEQ multiplex PCR; in TCRdb, only in-frame clones are kept and a portion is missing. The repertoire holds approximately 290,000 clones, with 70% to 90% as singletons. Sequences were obtained from PBMCs or T cells enriched from blood (not recorded which). Receptor source: a woman in her 30s who had recovered from COVID-19.

This clone was counted only a few times. This chain joins TRBV28 and TRBJ2-7; 8 positions match TRBD1. The CDR3 has 15 residues. Trimming cost V 6 bases and J 3 bases; bases outside gene matches: 10. Germline lookup yields CDR1 MDHEN and CDR2 SYDVKM. CDR3 sequence: CASSPQGARNYEQYF. In DNA, the CDR3 is TGTGCCAGCAGCCCTCAGGGGGCAAGGAACTACGAGCAGTACTTC.

The gene calls are TRBV4-1 and TRBJ1-3; TRBD1 matches at 8 bases. The CDR3 consists of 17 residues. Germline CDR1 MGHRA, CDR2 YSYEKL. V trimming: 0 bases; J trimming: 3 bases; junction bases outside the gene matches: 7. CDR3 region: CASSQDWARGLGNTIYF. In DNA form, the CDR3 reads TGCGCCAGCAGCCAAGATTGGGCCAGGGGGCTTGGAAACACCATATATTTT.

Regarding this clone: The limits of the CDR3 on the DNA are not certain, so only TCRdb's listed CDR3 is given. This sample also contains other DNA sequences that code for the same CDR3. This chain connects TRBV27 to TRBJ1-5; TRBD1, the D gene given by the table, was not confirmed from the DNA. The CDR3 is 13 residues long, ends included. The germline CDR1 and CDR2 sequences are MNHEY and SMNVEV (reference sequence). The CDR3 loop is CASSLSGVQPQHF.

This chain connects TRBV28 to TRBJ1-4; D perhaps matches TRBD1 (6 bases). The CDR3 has 14 residues. CDR1 MDHEN and CDR2 SYDVKM come from the germline V gene. Trimming pared 4 bases from V and 10 bases from J, leaving 16 bases between. This CDR3 reads CASSSHREGRKLFF. The CDR3 region has the DNA TGTGCCAGCAGTTCCCACAGGGAAGGCAGAAAACTGTTTTTT.

This chain joins TRBV29-1 and TRBJ2-2; a possible D gene is TRBD1 (6 bases). V dropped 3 bases and J dropped 1 base, with 12 bases sitting between them. This CDR3 has 15 residues. Germline lookup yields CDR1 SQVTM and CDR2 ANQGSEA. Here the CDR3 DNA reads TGCAGCGTTGATTGGGGCAGGGGGAACACCGGGGAGCTGTTTTTT. It translates to CSVDWGRGNTGELFF.

This clone appeared once. This rearrangement joins TRBV18 to TRBJ2-3; 7 bases are shared with TRBD2. V lost 3 bases, J lost 0 bases, and 3 bases stayed unmatched. Germline loops: CDR1 KGHSH, CDR2 LQKENI. This CDR3 region has 15 residues. The CDR3 coding sequence is TGTGCCAGCTCACCCGTGGGGGGGAGCACAGATACGCAGTATTTT. Translation: CASSPVGGSTDTQYF.

The chain combines TRBV19 with TRBJ2-5; TRBD1 aligns across 7 bases. The CDR3 consists of 14 residues. From germline, CDR1 is LNHDA and CDR2 SQIVND (reference sequence). J lost 2 bases, V lost 5 bases, and 5 bases had no gene match. The CDR3 loop is CASSRQGLQETQYF. The CDR3 bases are TGTGCCAGTAGTCGACAGGGTCTGCAAGAGACCCAGTACTTC.

The chain joins TRBV7-9 to TRBJ2-5, with 10 bases that match TRBD1. The V and J ends lost 5 bases and 5 bases, in that order; junction bases with no gene match: 8. The CDR3 totals 15 residues. Germline V gene data show CDR1 as SEHNR and CDR2 as FQNEAQ (reference sequence). Here the CDR3 DNA reads TGTGCCAGCAGCCCTAGACGACAGGGGGCCGAGACCCAGTACTTC. This codes for CASSPRRQGAETQYF.

This rearrangement joins TRBV18 to TRBJ2-1; TRBD2 matches at 14 bases. The J segment lost 6 bases and the V segment lost 1 base, leaving 2 bases of the junction unmatched. In germline, CDR1 is KGHSH, CDR2 LQKENI. The CDR3 length is 16 residues. The CDR3 DNA follows: TGTGCCAGCTCACCACTAGGACTAGCGGGGGGCAATGAGCAGTTCTTC. Its translation: CASSPLGLAGGNEQFF.

This chain links TRBV6-5 with TRBJ2-1; 9 bases fit TRBD1. V lost 6 bases to trimming and J lost 3 bases; unmatched junction nucleotides: 6. Germline V gives CDR1 MNHEY, CDR2 SVGAGI. The CDR3 has 15 residues. CDR3 sequence reads: CASSPPGQGYNEQFF. The CDR3 DNA follows: TGTGCCAGCAGCCCCCCGGGACAGGGCTACAATGAGCAGTTCTTC.

The CDR3 nucleotides read TGTGCCAGCAGTCGTTACAGCTCTGGGGCCAACGTCCTGACTTTC. Amino acid sequence: CASSRYSSGANVLTF. The chain recombines TRBV27 with TRBJ2-6; D is unresolved. Per germline, CDR1 MNHEY and CDR2 SMNVEV (reference sequence). With 5 bases removed from V and 0 bases from J, the gap between germline ends came to 8 bases. The CDR3 loop spans 15 amino acids.

The V and J genes are TRBV18 and TRBJ1-3; D ambiguous. Germline CDR1 KGHSH, CDR2 LQKENI. The CDR3 totals 15 residues. V lost 3 bases and J lost 2, with 11 bases in between. Here the CDR3 DNA reads TGTGCCAGCTCACCTTTACCCTCTACTGGAAACACCATATATTTT. Encoded protein: CASSPLPSTGNTIYF.

The chain recombines TRBV5-8 with TRBJ1-3, with no clear D. Trimming removed 0 bases from V and 4 bases from J, with 8 bases in between. The CDR3 extends over 14 amino acids. The germline gives CDR1 SGHTS, CDR2 YDEGEE. CDR3 sequence: CASSLALGGNTIYF. The CDR3 nucleotides read TGTGCCAGCAGCTTGGCCTTGGGCGGAAACACCATATATTTT.

The chain is built from TRBV2 and TRBJ1-3; D might be TRBD1 (5 bases). This CDR3 is built from 16 residues. CDR1 and CDR2 (germline): SNHLY, FYNNEI. The ends were cut back, 3 bases at V and 0 bases at J, with 12 bases in the middle. The chain's CDR3 is CASSEGGAFSGNTIYF. In DNA, the CDR3 is TGTGCCAGCAGTGAGGGGGGAGCCTTCTCTGGAAACACCATATATTTT.

The count of this clone is one. CDR3 sequence: CASSSRDRVNEQYF. In nucleotides, the CDR3 is TGTGCCAGTAGTTCCCGGGACAGGGTCAACGAGCAGTACTTC. The chain couples TRBV19 to TRBJ2-7; 9 nucleotides line up with TRBD1. Germline V gene lookup returns CDR1 LNHDA and CDR2 SQIVND (reference sequence). The CDR3 is made up of 14 amino acids. Trimming at V came to 5 bases and at J to 5 bases, leaving 7 bases not matched to a gene.

A single count supports this clone. This chain connects TRBV10-3 to TRBJ1-4; tentatively, D is TRBD1 (5 bases). The length of the CDR3 is 16 residues. Trimming took 3 bases from V and 6 from J, leaving 17 bases between them. Germline V gene data show CDR1 as ENHRY and CDR2 as SYGVKD. In DNA form, the CDR3 reads TGTGCCATCAGTGATCAGGGTTGGGGTAGGCATGAAAAACTGTTTTTT. Its protein is CAISDQGWGRHEKLFF.

The chain couples TRBV5-4 to TRBJ2-7, with TRBD1 as a possible D gene (6 bases). CDR3 size: 15 residues. Germline V gives CDR1 SGHNT, CDR2 YYREEE (reference sequence). V was cut by 6 bases and J by 2 bases, with 18 bases left in between. CDR3 in amino acids: CASNPAGRGAYEQYF. DNA for the CDR3: TGTGCCAGCAACCCCGCTGGCAGGGGTGCCTACGAGCAGTACTTC.

V gene TRBV25-1 combines with J gene TRBJ1-2, with D possibly matching TRBD1 (5 bases). CDR1 MGHDK and CDR2 SYGVNS come from the germline V gene. V shed 5 bases and J shed 4 bases, with 14 bases lying between them. The length of the CDR3 is 14 residues. The CDR3 nucleotides read TGTGCCAGCAGTTTAGGGGAAGGTCCCTATGGCTACACCTTC. Protein product: CASSLGEGPYGYTF.

This clone was counted a single time. This chain joins TRBV4-1 and TRBJ1-3; 10 nucleotides line up with TRBD1. The CDR3 is 16 residues long. Trimming cost V 1 base and J 3 bases; bases outside gene matches: 3. Germline assignment: CDR1 MGHRA and CDR2 YSYEKL. As DNA, the CDR3 is TGCGCCAGCAGCCAAGGGGGACAGGGGTATGGAAACACCATATATTTT. Protein: CASSQGGQGYGNTIYF.

The chain joins TRBV4-1 to TRBJ2-3, with TRBD1 matching 9 bases. This CDR3 region has 14 residues. V dropped 6 bases and J dropped 4; count of bases not matched to a gene: 5. Germline V gene sequence: CDR1 MGHRA, CDR2 YSYEKL. This CDR3 reads CASRGWTGADTQYF. The CDR3 DNA is TGCGCCAGCAGGGGATGGACAGGGGCAGATACGCAGTATTTT.

J is TRBJ1-1 and V is TRBV24-1, with 8 bases identical to TRBD1. The CDR3 is made up of 18 amino acids. In germline, CDR1 is KGHDR, CDR2 SFDVKD. Unmatched junction bases numbered 13, after V lost 5 bases and J lost 0 bases. The CDR3 nucleotides are TGTGCCACCAGTGTCGCGCCGGGACAGGACCAAATGAACACTGAAGCTTTCTTT. This sequence encodes CATSVAPGQDQMNTEAFF.

This chain connects TRBV2 to TRBJ2-7; 9 nucleotides agree with TRBD1. CDR3 size: 15 residues. V lost 5 bases and J lost 4; bases outside the gene matches: 9. CDR1 and CDR2 (germline): SNHLY, FYNNEI. For the CDR3, the DNA is TGTGCCAGCAGTCGAGACAGGACAGGGGAATACGAGCAGTACTTC. It codes for CASSRDRTGEYEQYF.